Listed below are T cell receptor beta chains from one sample, sequenced in a study of vaccination and CD4 T cells after COVID-19. MiXCR, run by TCRdb on the PCR reads, gives a single entry per CDR3 protein. The sample gives about 20,000 distinct CDR3 sequences, around 40% of which show up once; approximately 24% is in the top ten. These TCRs' antigens remain unknown. The sequencing here drew on CD4+ T cells from blood, cultured in vitro, taken before SARS-CoV-2 vaccination. Every receptor here comes from a human donor who had recovered from COVID-19. The CDR3 runs from the conserved cysteine through the conserved F or W.

>TRBJ2-7|TRBV12-3/TRBV12-4
CASSSDSYEQYF
>TRBJ2-2|TRBV14
CASSLRLGSDTGELFF
>TRBJ2-7|TRBV7-2
CASSPRDRSYEQYF
>TRBJ1-1|TRBV7-9
CASSLMNTEAFF
>TRBJ2-5|TRBV7-2
CASSLAGRGIETQYF
>TRBJ1-5|TRBV2
CASSEDRGRQPQHF
>TRBJ1-2|TRBV5-8
CASSLDLTGGNYGYTF
>TRBJ1-2|TRBV12-3/TRBV12-4
CASSSTRNEKGYTF
>TRBJ2-7|TRBV7-2
CASSSAGGVSYEQYF
>TRBJ2-5|TRBV6-1
CASSRYSGETQYF
>TRBJ1-1|TRBV7-9
CASSLVDTTEAFF
>TRBJ1-5|TRBV25-1
CASSVEGGQPQHF
>TRBJ1-5|TRBV6-5
CASSYSDGSSNQPQHF
>TRBJ1-5|TRBV20-1
CSARTDLSNQPQHF
>TRBJ1-2|TRBV6-1
CASSDRDRGVSGYTF
>TRBJ2-6|TRBV11-2
CASSEGTGGPGANVLTF
>TRBJ2-5|TRBV18
CASSHDYLQETQYF
>TRBJ2-2|TRBV19
CASRTPGGKVGELFF
>TRBJ2-7|TRBV20-1
CSARAPSGEQYF
>TRBJ2-3|TRBV20-1
CSARLAGVTDTQYF
>TRBJ2-2|TRBV10-1
CASSVERGNTGELFF
>TRBJ1-2|TRBV20-1
CSAGLTGARADYGYTF
>TRBJ2-3|TRBV5-4
CASTGGQGAYTQYF
>TRBJ2-2|TRBV7-2
CASSRGLAGVTGELFF
>TRBJ1-1|TRBV18
CASSPTQGSNTEAFF
>TRBJ2-1|TRBV11-3
CASRGSSYNEQFF